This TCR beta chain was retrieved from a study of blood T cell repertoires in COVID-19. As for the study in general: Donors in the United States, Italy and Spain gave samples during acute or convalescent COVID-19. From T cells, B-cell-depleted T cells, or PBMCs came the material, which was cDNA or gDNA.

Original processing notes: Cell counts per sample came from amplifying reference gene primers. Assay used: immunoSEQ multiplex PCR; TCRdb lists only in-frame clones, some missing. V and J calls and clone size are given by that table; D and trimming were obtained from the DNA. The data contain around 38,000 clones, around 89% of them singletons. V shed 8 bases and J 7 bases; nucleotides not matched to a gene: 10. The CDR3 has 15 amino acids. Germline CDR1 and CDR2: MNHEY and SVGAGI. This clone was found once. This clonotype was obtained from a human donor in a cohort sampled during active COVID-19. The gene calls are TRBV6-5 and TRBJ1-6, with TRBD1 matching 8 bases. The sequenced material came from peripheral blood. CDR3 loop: CASGQNRGSNSPLHF. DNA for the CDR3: TGTGCCAGCGGGCAAAACAGGGGGTCGAATTCACCCCTCCACTTT.